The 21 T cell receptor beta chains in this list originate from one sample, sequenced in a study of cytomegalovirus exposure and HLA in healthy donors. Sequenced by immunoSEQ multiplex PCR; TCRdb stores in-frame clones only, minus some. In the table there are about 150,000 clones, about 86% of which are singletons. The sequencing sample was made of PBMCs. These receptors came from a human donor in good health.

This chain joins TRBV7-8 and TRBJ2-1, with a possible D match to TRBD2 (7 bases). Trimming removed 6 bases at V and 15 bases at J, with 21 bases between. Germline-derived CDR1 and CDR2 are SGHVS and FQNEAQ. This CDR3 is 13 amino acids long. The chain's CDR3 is CASSEGRGATAFF. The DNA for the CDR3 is TGTGCCAGCAGTGAGGGGAGGGGGGCCACCGCGTTCTTC.

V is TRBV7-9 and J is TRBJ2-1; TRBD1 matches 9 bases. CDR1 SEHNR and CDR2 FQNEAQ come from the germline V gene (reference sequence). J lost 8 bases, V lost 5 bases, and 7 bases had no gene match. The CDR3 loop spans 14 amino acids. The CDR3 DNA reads TGTGCCAGCAGCCCGAGGGACAGGGACCATGAGCAGTTCTTC. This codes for CASSPRDRDHEQFF.

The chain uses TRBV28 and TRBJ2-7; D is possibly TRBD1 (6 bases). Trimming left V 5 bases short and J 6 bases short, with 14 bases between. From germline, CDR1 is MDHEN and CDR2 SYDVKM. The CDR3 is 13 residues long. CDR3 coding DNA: TGTGCCAGCAGTCCCCCGGACAGAGGCGAGCAGTACTTC. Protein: CASSPPDRGEQYF.

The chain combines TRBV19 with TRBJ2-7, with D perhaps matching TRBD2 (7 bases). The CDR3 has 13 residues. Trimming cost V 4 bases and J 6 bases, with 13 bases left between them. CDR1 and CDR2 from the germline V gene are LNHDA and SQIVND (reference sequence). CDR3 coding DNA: TGTGCCAGTAGTAGAGGGGGGGATCTCGAGCAGTACTTC. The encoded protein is CASSRGGDLEQYF.

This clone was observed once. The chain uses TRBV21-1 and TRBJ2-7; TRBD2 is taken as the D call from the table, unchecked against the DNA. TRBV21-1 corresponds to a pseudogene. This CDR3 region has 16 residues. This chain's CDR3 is CATQKIQGGRAYEQYF. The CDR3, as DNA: TGTGCCACCCAGAAAATCCAGGGAGGAAGGGCCTACGAGCAGTACTTC.

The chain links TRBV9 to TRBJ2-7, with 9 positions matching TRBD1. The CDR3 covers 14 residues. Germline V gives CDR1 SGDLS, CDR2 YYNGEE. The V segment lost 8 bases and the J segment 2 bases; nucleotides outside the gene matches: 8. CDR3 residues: CASNRGDRAYEQYF. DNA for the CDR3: TGTGCCAGTAACAGGGGGGACAGGGCCTACGAGCAGTACTTC.

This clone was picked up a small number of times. As DNA, the CDR3 is TGTGCCAGCTCCGGGGGGCGGGATGAAAAACTGTTTTTT. Translation: CASSGGRDEKLFF. The chain joins TRBV27 to TRBJ1-4; the D gene is possibly TRBD1 (6 bases). Trimming took 8 bases from V and 6 from J, leaving 13 bases between them. The V gene's germline CDR1 is MNHEY and CDR2 SMNVEV (reference sequence). This CDR3 spans 13 amino acids.

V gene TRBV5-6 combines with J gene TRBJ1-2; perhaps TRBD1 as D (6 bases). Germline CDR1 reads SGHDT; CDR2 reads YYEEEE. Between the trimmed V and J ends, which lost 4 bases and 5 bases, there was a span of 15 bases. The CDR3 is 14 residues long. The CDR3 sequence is CASSLTGSGYGYTF. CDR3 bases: TGTGCCAGCAGCCTCACAGGGTCAGGTTATGGCTACACCTTC.

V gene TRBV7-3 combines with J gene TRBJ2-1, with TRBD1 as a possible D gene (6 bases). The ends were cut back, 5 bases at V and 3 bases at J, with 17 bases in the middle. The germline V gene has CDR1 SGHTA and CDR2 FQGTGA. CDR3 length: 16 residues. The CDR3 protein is CASSPALGQYYNEQFF. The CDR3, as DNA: TGTGCCAGCAGCCCAGCGCTCGGACAGTACTACAATGAGCAGTTCTTC.

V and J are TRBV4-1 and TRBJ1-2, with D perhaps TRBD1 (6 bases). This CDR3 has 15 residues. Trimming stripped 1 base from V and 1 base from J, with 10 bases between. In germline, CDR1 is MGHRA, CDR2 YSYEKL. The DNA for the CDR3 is TGCGCCAGCAGCCAAGCTTCAGGGGTTAACTATGGCTACACCTTC. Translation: CASSQASGVNYGYTF.

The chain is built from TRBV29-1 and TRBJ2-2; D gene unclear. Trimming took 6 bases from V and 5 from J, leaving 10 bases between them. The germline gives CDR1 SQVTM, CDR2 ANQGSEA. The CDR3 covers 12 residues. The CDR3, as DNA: TGCAGCGTCCCGACGGGTACCGGGGAGCTGTTTTTT. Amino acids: CSVPTGTGELFF.

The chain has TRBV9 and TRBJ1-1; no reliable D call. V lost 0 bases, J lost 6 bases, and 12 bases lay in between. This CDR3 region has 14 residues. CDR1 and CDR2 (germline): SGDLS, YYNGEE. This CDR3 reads CASSVAAEFPEAFF. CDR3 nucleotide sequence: TGTGCCAGCAGCGTAGCGGCGGAATTTCCTGAAGCTTTCTTT.

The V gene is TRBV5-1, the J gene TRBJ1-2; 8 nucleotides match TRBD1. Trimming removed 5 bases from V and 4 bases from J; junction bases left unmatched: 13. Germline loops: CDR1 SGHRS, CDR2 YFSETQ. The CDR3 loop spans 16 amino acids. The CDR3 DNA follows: TGCGCCAGCAGGGCGACAGGGGAAAAACGGGGCTATGGCTACACCTTC. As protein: CASRATGEKRGYGYTF.

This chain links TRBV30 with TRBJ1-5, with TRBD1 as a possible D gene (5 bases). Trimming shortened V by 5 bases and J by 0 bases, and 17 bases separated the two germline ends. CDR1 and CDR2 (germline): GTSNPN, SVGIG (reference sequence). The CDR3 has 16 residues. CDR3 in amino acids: CAWGATGLYSNQPQHF. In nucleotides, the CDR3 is TGTGCCTGGGGTGCTACGGGACTTTATAGCAATCAGCCCCAGCATTTT.

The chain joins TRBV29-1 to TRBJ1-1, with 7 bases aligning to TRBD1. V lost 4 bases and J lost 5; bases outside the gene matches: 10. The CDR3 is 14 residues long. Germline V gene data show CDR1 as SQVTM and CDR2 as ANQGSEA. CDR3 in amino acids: CSVGVQGSWTEAFF. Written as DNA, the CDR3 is TGCAGCGTTGGGGTACAGGGGTCGTGGACTGAAGCTTTCTTT.

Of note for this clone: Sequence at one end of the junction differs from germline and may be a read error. The CDR3 DNA reads as TGTGCCAGCAGTCTCGCGGGAGTTCTGGTCTTC. It codes for CASSLAGVLVF. The chain has TRBV2 and TRBJ2-1; 7 bases line up with TRBD2. The CDR3 extends over 11 amino acids. Germline values: CDR1 SNHLY, CDR2 FYNNEI.

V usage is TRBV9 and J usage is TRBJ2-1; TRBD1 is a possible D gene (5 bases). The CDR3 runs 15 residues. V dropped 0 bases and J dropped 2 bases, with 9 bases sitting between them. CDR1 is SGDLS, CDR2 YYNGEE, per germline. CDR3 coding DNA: TGTGCCAGCAGCGTAGTCGAGACAGCCTACAATGAGCAGTTCTTC. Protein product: CASSVVETAYNEQFF.

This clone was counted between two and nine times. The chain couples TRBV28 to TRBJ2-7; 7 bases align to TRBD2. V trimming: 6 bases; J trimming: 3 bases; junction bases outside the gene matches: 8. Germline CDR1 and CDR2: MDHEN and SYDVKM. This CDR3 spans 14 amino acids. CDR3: CASRGTTRGYEQYF. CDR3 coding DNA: TGTGCCAGCAGAGGGACTACACGGGGCTACGAGCAGTACTTC.

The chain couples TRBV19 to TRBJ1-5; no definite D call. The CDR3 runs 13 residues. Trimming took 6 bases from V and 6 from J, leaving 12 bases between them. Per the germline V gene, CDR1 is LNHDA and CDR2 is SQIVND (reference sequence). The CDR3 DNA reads TGTGCCAGTAGGGCGGCATCTAGTCAGCCCCAGCATTTT. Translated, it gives CASRAASSQPQHF.

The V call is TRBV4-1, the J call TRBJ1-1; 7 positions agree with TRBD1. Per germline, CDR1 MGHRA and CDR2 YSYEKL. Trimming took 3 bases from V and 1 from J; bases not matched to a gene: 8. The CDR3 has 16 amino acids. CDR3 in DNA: TGCGCCAGCAGCCATCCCGGGACAGACAAGAACACTGAAGCTTTCTTT. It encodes CASSHPGTDKNTEAFF.

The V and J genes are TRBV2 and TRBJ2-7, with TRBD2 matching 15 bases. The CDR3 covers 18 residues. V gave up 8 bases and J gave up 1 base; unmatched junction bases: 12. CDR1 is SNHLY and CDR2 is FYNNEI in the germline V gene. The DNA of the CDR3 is TGTGCCAGCGGTCCCGGGACTAGCGGGGGGCGGATTTCCTACGAGCAGTACTTC. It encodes CASGPGTSGGRISYEQYF. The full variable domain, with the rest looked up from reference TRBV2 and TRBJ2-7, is EPEVTQTPSHQVTQMGQEVILRCVPISNHLYFYWYRQILGQKVEFLVSFYNNEISEKSEIFDDQFSVERPDGSNFTLKIRSTKLEDSAMYFCASGPGTSGGRISYEQYFGPGTRLTVT.